Below are 21 T cell receptor beta chains sequenced from a single sample in a study of T cells of healthy individuals. TCRdb redid the calling of the 5' RACE reads with MiXCR, one entry per CDR3 protein. The sample shows tens of thousands of distinct CDR3 sequences, more than 5% of them seen only once. These receptors all stem from a female donor in good health.

The J gene is TRBJ1-2, the V gene TRBV9; D unclear. V was trimmed by 0 bases and J by 5 bases, leaving 8 bases between them. The CDR3 runs 13 residues. Looked up from germline, CDR1 is SGDLS and CDR2 is YYNGEE. The CDR3 region has the DNA TGTGCCAGCAGCGTAGGACCAAGTTATGGCTACACCTTC. Encoded protein: CASSVGPSYGYTF.

There are a few counts of this clonotype. The J gene is TRBJ1-2, the V gene TRBV5-1; no definite D call. The CDR3 consists of 14 residues. Germline CDR1 reads SGHRS; CDR2 reads YFSETQ. Trimming cost V 4 bases and J 5 bases, with 15 bases left between them. CDR3 sequence: CASSPGRSRYGYTF. Here the CDR3 DNA reads TGCGCCAGCAGCCCTGGCCGGTCAAGATATGGCTACACCTTC.

This clonotype was observed many times. The V gene is TRBV10-3, the J gene TRBJ2-3; 9 bases are shared with TRBD2. The CDR3 loop spans 14 amino acids. Trimming took 4 bases from V and 5 from J; bases not matched to a gene: 4. Germline loops: CDR1 ENHRY, CDR2 SYGVKD. The CDR3 nucleotides read TGTGCCATCAGTGGGCGGGAGGGCCAAGATACGCAGTATTTT. It translates to CAISGREGQDTQYF.

DNA of the CDR3: TGTGCCAGCAGTTTAGGGGGCTTTGGTGAAAAACTGTTTTTT. Its translation: CASSLGGFGEKLFF. This chain uses TRBV28 with TRBJ1-4, with D perhaps TRBD1 (6 bases). Germline-derived CDR1 and CDR2 are MDHEN and SYDVKM. CDR3 length equals 14 residues. V lost 2 bases and J lost 7, with 11 bases in between.

This clonotype was counted many times. The chain links TRBV7-9 to TRBJ2-1; D is tentatively TRBD1 or TRBD2 (5 bases each). From germline, CDR1 is SEHNR and CDR2 FQNEAQ (reference sequence). The V end was cut by 1 base, the J end by 5 bases, with 6 bases between. The CDR3 length is 13 residues. CDR3 in amino acids: CASSLVGDNEQFF. The DNA for the CDR3 is TGTGCCAGCAGCTTAGTGGGGGACAATGAGCAGTTCTTC. The full variable domain, its missing parts supplied by reference TRBV7-9 and TRBJ2-1, is DTGVSQNPRHKITKRGQNVTFRCDPISEHNRLYWYRQTLGQGPEFLTYFQNEAQLEKSRLLSDRFSAERPKGSFSTLEIQRTEQGDSAMYLCASSLVGDNEQFFGPGTRLTVL.

In its sample, this clonotype was seen a few times. V is TRBV30 and J is TRBJ2-5; 8 nucleotides align to TRBD1. CDR1 GTSNPN and CDR2 SVGIG come from the germline V gene (reference sequence). The V and J ends lost 3 bases and 7 bases, in that order; junction bases with no gene match: 13. CDR3 length: 15 amino acids. The CDR3 nucleotides are TGTGCCTGGAGAGACGGGACAGGCCTTACGGGGACCCAGTACTTC. It encodes CAWRDGTGLTGTQYF.

In this sample, this clonotype turned up many times. The rearrangement links TRBV4-1 to TRBJ2-1; 9 positions match TRBD1. Germline-derived CDR1 and CDR2 are MGHRA and YSYEKL. V was pared by 4 bases and J by 12 bases, with 10 bases of the junction left unmatched. CDR3 size: 14 residues. CDR3 sequence reads: CASSPGTGSLGQFF. The DNA for the CDR3 is TGCGCCAGCAGCCCCGGGACAGGGTCTCTTGGGCAGTTCTTC.

The chain employs TRBV4-1 and TRBJ2-1; D not resolved. V dropped 2 bases and J dropped 6 bases, with 17 bases sitting between them. Germline CDR1 reads MGHRA; CDR2 reads YSYEKL. There are 16 residues in the CDR3. The CDR3 is CASSQLGRTVANEQFF. DNA of the CDR3: TGCGCCAGCAGCCAACTCGGACGAACCGTCGCCAATGAGCAGTTCTTC.

Here the CDR3 reads CASSLSGGRTEAFF. The CDR3 DNA reads as TGTGCCAGCAGCTTATCCGGGGGAAGGACTGAAGCTTTCTTT. The rearrangement uses TRBV7-2 and TRBJ1-1, with D maybe TRBD1 (5 bases). The CDR3 has 14 amino acids. CDR1 is SGHTA, CDR2 FQGNSA, per germline. V was clipped by 2 bases and J by 5 bases, with 12 bases between them. Filled out from reference TRBV7-2 and TRBJ1-1, the complete variable domain reads GAGVSQSPSNKVTEKGKDVELRCDPISGHTALYWYRQSLGQGLEFLIYFQGNSAPDKSGLPSDRFSAERTGGSVSTLTIQRTQQEDSAVYLCASSLSGGRTEAFFGQGTRLTVV.

This clonotype has a count of ten or more. Here the CDR3 reads CASSFSYEQYF. DNA for the CDR3: TGTGCCAGCAGTTTTTCCTACGAGCAGTACTTC. The chain employs TRBV6-2 or TRBV6-3 and TRBJ2-7; D not resolved. The CDR3 contains 11 residues. Germline V CDR1 and CDR2: MNHEY, SVGEGT. The V end lost 4 bases, the J end lost 1 base, and 2 bases lay between the germline ends.

V usage is TRBV18 and J usage is TRBJ1-1, with 7 bases identical to TRBD1. The germline V gene encodes CDR1 KGHSH and CDR2 LQKENI. V was pared by 5 bases and J by 3 bases, with 3 bases of the junction left unmatched. The CDR3 is 13 amino acids. The DNA of the CDR3 is TGTGCCAGCTCAGCCACAGGGGACACTGAAGCTTTCTTT. It is translated as CASSATGDTEAFF.

This clonotype was seen ten or more times. The J gene is TRBJ1-1, the V gene TRBV6-5, with D uncertain. This CDR3 region has 13 residues. V shed 4 bases and J shed 7 bases, with 13 bases lying between them. CDR1 and CDR2 from the germline V gene are MNHEY and SVGAGI. CDR3 in DNA: TGTGCCAGCAGTTTCTCATACCGAATTGAAGCTTTCTTT. Its protein product is CASSFSYRIEAFF.

This clonotype was counted only a few times. This chain links TRBV3-1 with TRBJ2-3; 8 bases line up with TRBD2. V trimming: 0 bases; J trimming: 2 bases; junction bases outside the gene matches: 7. The CDR3 totals 17 residues. Germline V gives CDR1 LGHDT, CDR2 YNNKEL (reference sequence). This chain's CDR3 is CASSQEGSREATDTQYF. In DNA form, the CDR3 reads TGTGCCAGCAGCCAAGAAGGATCGCGGGAGGCCACAGATACGCAGTATTTT.

This clonotype is labeled medium-sized (0.01 to 0.1%). The chain carries TRBV6-6 and TRBJ2-7; 12 bases map to TRBD2. The germline V gene has CDR1 MNHNY and CDR2 SVGAGI (reference sequence). The CDR3 runs to 15 residues. The junction had 2 bases not matched to a gene; V was cut back by 0 bases and J by 5 bases. CDR3 DNA sequence: TGTGCCAGCAGTTACTCACTAGCGGGAGGACACGAGCAGTACTTC. Its protein product is CASSYSLAGGHEQYF.

This clonotype was detected ten times or more. V is TRBV6-2 or TRBV6-3 and J is TRBJ1-1, with D perhaps TRBD1 (5 bases). The CDR3 is 15 residues long. Trimming cost V 6 bases and J 3 bases, with 17 bases left between them. Germline CDR1 MNHEY, CDR2 SVGEGT. The CDR3 DNA is TGTGCCAGCAGCCCCCGACCGACGGGGGACACTGAAGCTTTCTTT. As protein: CASSPRPTGDTEAFF.

There are many counts of this clonotype. The chain recombines TRBV29-1 with TRBJ2-3; D is perhaps TRBD2 (5 bases). Trimming left V 3 bases short and J 4 bases short, with 8 bases between. The CDR3 runs to 12 residues. Germline V lookup: CDR1 SQVTM, CDR2 ANQGSEA. In nucleotides, the CDR3 is TGCAGCGTTGACTCGGGATCAGATACGCAGTATTTT. Encoded protein: CSVDSGSDTQYF.

This clonotype has more than one count but fewer than ten. The chain couples TRBV12-3 or TRBV12-4 to TRBJ1-2; TRBD1 might be the D (6 bases). V lost 5 bases and J 4 bases, leaving 14 bases between the germline ends. The CDR3 contains 14 residues. DNA for the CDR3: TGTGCCAGCAGTACATACAGGGATGGCTATGGCTACACCTTC. Its protein product is CASSTYRDGYGYTF.

This clonotype appeared many times. V usage is TRBV4-2 and J usage is TRBJ2-7; no firm D call. The germline V gene has CDR1 LGHNA and CDR2 YNFKEQ. V was trimmed by 0 bases and J by 2 bases, leaving 8 bases between them. CDR3 length: 14 residues. The CDR3 loop reads CASSQEGTTYEQYF. CDR3 bases: TGTGCCAGCAGCCAAGAGGGAACCACCTACGAGCAGTACTTC.

The chain carries TRBV5-1 and TRBJ2-5; no clear D. Germline V gene lookup returns CDR1 SGHRS and CDR2 YFSETQ. Trimming pared 7 bases from V and 4 bases from J, leaving 17 bases between. The CDR3 covers 14 residues. CDR3 sequence reads: CASGYEPSGETQYF. DNA for the CDR3: TGCGCCAGCGGGTATGAACCCTCAGGAGAGACCCAGTACTTC.

The table lists this clonotype with many counts. The CDR3 coding sequence is TGTGCCAGCAGCTTAGCGCGTGTTAGCGGGAGAGCCTCAGAGACCCAGTACTTC. Translating gives CASSLARVSGRASETQYF. The chain couples TRBV7-2 to TRBJ2-5; TRBD2 matches 9 bases. This CDR3 contains 18 residues. Germline V lookup: CDR1 SGHTA, CDR2 FQGNSA. Losses at the gene ends were 0 bases for V and 4 bases for J; bases not matched to a gene: 12.

In DNA, the CDR3 is TGCAGCGTCGCGACGGATTCCTATGGCTACACCTTC. As protein: CSVATDSYGYTF. The genes are TRBV29-1 and TRBJ1-2; D remains ambiguous. This CDR3 is 12 amino acids long. Germline-derived CDR1 and CDR2 are SQVTM and ANQGSEA. Trimming removed 6 bases at V and 4 bases at J, with 12 bases between.